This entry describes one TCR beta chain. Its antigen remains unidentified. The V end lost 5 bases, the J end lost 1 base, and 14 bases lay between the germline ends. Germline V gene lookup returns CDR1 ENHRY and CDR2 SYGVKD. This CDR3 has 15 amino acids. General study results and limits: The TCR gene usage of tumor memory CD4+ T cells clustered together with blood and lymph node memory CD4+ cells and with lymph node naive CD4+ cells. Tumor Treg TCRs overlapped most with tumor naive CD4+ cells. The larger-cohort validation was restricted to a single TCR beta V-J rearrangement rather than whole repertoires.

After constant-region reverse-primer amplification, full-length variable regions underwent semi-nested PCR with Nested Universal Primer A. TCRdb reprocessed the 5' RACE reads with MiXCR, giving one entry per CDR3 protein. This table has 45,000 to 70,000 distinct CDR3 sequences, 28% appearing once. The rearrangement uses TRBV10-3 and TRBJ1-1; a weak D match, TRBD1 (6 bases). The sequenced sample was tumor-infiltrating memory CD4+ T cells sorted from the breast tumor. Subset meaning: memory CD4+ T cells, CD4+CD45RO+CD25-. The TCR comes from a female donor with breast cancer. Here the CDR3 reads CAISPRGGRNTEAFF. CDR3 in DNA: TGTGCCATCAGTCCCAGGGGAGGTAGGAACACTGAAGCTTTCTTT.